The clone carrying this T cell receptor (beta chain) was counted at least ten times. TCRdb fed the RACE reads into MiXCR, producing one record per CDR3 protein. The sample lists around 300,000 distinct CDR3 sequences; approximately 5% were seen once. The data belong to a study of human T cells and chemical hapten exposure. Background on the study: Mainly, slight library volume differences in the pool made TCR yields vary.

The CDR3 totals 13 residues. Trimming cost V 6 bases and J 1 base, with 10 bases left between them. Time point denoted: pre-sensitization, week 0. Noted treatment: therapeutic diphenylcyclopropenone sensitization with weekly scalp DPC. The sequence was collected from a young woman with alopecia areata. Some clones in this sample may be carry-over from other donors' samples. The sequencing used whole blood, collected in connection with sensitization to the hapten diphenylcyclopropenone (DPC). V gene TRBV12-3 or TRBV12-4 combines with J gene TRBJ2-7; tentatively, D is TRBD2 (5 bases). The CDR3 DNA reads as TGTGCCAGCAGGGTCCGGGGATCCTACGAGCAGTACTTC. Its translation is CASRVRGSYEQYF.